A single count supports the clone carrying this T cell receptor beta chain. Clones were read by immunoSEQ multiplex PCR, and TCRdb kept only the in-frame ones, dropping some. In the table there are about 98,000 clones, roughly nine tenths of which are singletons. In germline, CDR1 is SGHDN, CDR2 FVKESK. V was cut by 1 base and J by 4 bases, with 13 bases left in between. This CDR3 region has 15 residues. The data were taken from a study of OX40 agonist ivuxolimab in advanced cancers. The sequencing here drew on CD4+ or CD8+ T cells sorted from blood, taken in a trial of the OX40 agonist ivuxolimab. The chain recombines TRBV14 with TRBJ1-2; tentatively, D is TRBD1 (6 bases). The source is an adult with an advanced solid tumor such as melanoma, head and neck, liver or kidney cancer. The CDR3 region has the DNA TGTGCCAGCAGCCAAGTGGGGGGCTCCGGCTATGGCTACACCTTC. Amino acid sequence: CASSQVGGSGYGYTF.